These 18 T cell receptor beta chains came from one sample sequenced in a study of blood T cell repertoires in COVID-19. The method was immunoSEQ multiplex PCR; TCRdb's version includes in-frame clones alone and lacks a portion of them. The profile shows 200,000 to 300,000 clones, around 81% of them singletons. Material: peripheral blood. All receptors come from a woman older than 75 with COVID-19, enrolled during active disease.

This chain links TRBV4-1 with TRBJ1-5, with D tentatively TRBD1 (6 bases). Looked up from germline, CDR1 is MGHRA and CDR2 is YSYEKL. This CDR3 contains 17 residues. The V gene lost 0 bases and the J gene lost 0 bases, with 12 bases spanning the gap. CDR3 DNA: TGCGCCAGCAGCCAAGAACGGACAGCATATAGCAATCAGCCCCAGCATTTT. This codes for CASSQERTAYSNQPQHF.

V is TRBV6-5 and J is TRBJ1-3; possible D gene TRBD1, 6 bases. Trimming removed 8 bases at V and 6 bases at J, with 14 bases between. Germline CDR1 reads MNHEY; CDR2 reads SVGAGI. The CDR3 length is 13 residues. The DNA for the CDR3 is TGTGCCAGCGTCTGGGGGCTCGAAAACACCATATATTTT. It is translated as CASVWGLENTIYF.

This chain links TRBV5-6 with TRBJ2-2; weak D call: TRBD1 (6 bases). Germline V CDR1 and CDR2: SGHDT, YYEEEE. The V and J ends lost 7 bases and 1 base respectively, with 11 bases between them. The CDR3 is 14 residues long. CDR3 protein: CASEDRLNTGELFF. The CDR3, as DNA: TGTGCCAGCGAGGACAGATTGAACACCGGGGAGCTGTTTTTT. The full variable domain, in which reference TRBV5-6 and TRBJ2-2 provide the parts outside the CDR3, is DAGVTQSPTHLIKTRGQQVTLRCSPKSGHDTVSWYQQALGQGPQFIFQYYEEEERQRGNFPDRFSGHQFPNYSSELNVNALLLGDSALYLCASEDRLNTGELFFGEGSRLTVL.

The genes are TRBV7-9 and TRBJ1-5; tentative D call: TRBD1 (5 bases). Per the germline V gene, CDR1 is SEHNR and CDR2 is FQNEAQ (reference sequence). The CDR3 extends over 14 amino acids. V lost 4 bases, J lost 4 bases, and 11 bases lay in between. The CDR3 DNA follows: TGTGCCAGCAGCTCGACAGATACTAATCAGCCCCAGCATTTT. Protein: CASSSTDTNQPQHF.

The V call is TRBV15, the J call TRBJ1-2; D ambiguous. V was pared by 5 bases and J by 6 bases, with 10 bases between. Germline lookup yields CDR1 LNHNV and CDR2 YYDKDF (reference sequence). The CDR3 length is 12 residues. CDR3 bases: TGTGCCACCAGCTACGGAGCAGATGGCTACACCTTC. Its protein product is CATSYGADGYTF.

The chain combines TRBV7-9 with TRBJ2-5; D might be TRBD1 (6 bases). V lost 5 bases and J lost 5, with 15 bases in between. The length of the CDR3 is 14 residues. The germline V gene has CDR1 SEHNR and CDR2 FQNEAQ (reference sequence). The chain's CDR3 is CASSRQVRHETQYF. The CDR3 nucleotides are TGTGCCAGCAGCCGACAGGTCCGCCACGAGACCCAGTACTTC. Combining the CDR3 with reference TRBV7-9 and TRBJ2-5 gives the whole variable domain DTGVSQNPRHKITKRGQNVTFRCDPISEHNRLYWYRQTLGQGPEFLTYFQNEAQLEKSRLLSDRFSAERPKGSFSTLEIQRTEQGDSAMYLCASSRQVRHETQYFGPGTRLLVL.

CDR3 region: CASSGQGSNQPQHF. Here the CDR3 DNA reads TGTGCCAGCAGTGGACAGGGGAGCAATCAGCCCCAGCATTTT. The V gene is TRBV2, the J gene TRBJ1-5; TRBD1 aligns across 8 bases. CDR1 is SNHLY, CDR2 FYNNEI, per germline. The CDR3 has 14 amino acids. The J segment lost 1 base and the V segment lost 4 bases, leaving 0 bases of the junction unmatched.

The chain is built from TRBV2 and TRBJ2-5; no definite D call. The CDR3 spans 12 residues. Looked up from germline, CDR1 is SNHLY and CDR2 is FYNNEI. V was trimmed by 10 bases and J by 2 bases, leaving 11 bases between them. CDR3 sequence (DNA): TGTGCCACCCCCGACGGGCAAGAGACCCAGTACTTC. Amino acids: CATPDGQETQYF.

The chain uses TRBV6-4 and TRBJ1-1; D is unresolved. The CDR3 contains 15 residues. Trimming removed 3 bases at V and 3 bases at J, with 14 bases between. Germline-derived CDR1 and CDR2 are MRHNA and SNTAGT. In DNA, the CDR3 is TGTGCCAGCAGTGAGAGGGAAAGCCCCGACACTGAAGCTTTCTTT. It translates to CASSERESPDTEAFF.

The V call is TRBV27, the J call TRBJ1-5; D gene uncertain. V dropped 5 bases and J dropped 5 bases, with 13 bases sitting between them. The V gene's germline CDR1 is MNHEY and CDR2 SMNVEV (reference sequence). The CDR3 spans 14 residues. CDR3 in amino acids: CASSPTGFYQPQHF. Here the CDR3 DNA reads TGTGCCAGCAGTCCGACGGGGTTCTATCAGCCCCAGCATTTT.

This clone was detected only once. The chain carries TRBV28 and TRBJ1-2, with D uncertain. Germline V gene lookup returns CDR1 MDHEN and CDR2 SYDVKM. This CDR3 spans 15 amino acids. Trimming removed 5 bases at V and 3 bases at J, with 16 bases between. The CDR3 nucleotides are TGTGCCAGCAGTCCCCCCCTCCACGGTCACTATGGCTACACCTTC. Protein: CASSPPLHGHYGYTF.

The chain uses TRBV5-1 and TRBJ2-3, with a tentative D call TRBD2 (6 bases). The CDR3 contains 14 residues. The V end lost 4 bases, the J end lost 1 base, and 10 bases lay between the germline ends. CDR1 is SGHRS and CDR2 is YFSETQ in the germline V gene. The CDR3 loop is CASSRGGGTDTQYF. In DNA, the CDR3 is TGCGCCAGCAGCAGAGGAGGGGGCACAGATACGCAGTATTTT.

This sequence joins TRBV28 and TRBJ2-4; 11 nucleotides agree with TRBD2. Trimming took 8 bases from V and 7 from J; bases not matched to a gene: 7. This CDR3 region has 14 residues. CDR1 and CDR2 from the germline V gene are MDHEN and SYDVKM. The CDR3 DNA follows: TGTGCCAGCGGCGAGATAGCGGGAGGGAACATTCAGTACTTC. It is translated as CASGEIAGGNIQYF. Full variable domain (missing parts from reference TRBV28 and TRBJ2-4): DVKVTQSSRYLVKRTGEKVFLECVQDMDHENMFWYRQDPGLGLRLIYFSYDVKMKEKGDIPEGYSVSREKKERFSLILESASTNQTSMYLCASGEIAGGNIQYFGAGTRLSVL.

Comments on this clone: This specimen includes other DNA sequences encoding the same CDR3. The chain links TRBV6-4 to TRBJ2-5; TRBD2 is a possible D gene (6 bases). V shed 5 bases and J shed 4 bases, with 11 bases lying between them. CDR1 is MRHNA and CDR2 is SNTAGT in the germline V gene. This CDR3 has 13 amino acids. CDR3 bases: TGTGCCAGCAGTAGGGACTTGGGAGAGACCCAGTACTTC. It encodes CASSRDLGETQYF.

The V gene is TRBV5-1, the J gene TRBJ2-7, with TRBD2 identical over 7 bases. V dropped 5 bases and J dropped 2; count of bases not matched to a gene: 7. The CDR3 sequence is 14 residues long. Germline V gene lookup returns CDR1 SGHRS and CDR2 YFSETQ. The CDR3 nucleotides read TGCGCCAGCAGGCAACTAGCGACCACCTACGAGCAGTACTTC. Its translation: CASRQLATTYEQYF.

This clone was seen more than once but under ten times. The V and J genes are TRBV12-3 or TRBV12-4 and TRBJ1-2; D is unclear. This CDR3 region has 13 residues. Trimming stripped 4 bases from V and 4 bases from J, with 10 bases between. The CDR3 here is CASSSRGGYGYTF. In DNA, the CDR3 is TGTGCCAGCAGTTCTAGAGGAGGCTATGGCTACACCTTC.

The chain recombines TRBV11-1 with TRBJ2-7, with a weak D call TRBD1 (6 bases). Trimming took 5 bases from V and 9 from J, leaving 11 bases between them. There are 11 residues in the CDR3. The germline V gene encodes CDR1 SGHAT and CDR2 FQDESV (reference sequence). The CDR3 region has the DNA TGTGCCAGCAGCCGTGGGGGCGGGCAGTACTTC. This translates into CASSRGGGQYF.

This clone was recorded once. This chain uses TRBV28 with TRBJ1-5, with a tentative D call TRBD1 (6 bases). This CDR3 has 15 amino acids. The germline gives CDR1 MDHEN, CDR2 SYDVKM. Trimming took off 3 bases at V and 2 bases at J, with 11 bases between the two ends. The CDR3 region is CASSFGGPGNQPQHF. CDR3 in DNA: TGTGCCAGCAGTTTTGGGGGCCCGGGCAATCAGCCCCAGCATTTT.